The source of this TCR beta chain is a study of T cell responses to AZD1222 COVID-19 vaccine. Sequencing used immunoSEQ multiplex PCR; TCRdb keeps in-frame clones, though not all of them. The sample lists some 110,000 clones; about 87% were seen once. The CDR3 has 14 amino acids. The V and J ends lost 0 bases and 6 bases, in that order; junction bases with no gene match: 5. Germline CDR1 reads MDHEN; CDR2 reads SYDVKM. The sequences come from peripheral blood, collected on day 0 of AZD1222 vaccination. This chain uses TRBV28 with TRBJ2-7; 7 bases align to TRBD2. The TCR was taken from an adult in good health. The CDR3: CASSLWREKGEQYF. The DNA for the CDR3 is TGTGCCAGCAGTTTATGGCGGGAGAAAGGCGAGCAGTACTTC. Based on the CDR3 plus reference TRBV28 and TRBJ2-7, the full variable domain is DVKVTQSSRYLVKRTGEKVFLECVQDMDHENMFWYRQDPGLGLRLIYFSYDVKMKEKGDIPEGYSVSREKKERFSLILESASTNQTSMYLCASSLWREKGEQYFGPGTRLTVT.